This T cell receptor (beta chain) was documented in a study of naive and memory T cell subsets. This clonotype was observed at least ten times. In germline, CDR1 is SGHDN, CDR2 FVKESK. This CDR3 region has 19 residues. The V and J ends lost 0 bases and 4 bases respectively, with 24 bases between them. An equimolar mix of two oligonucleotides served as the beta constant-region primer for TRBC1 and TRBC2. Four rounds of PCR amplified the ligated cDNA using nested alpha and beta constant-region primers plus SP2. TCRdb recomputed calls from the UMI-ligation and nested PCR reads with MiXCR, one row per CDR3 protein. The table shows tens of thousands of distinct CDR3 sequences, with approximately 9.9% occurring only once.

Material: central memory CD8+ T cells from blood. The origin of this receptor is a human donor in good health. V and J are TRBV14 and TRBJ2-5; D perhaps matches TRBD2 (6 bases). The CDR3 sequence is CASSQDQTGVLAQRETQYF. The CDR3 nucleotides are TGTGCCAGCAGCCAAGATCAAACGGGAGTACTAGCACAGAGAGAGACCCAGTACTTC.